These 31 T cell receptor beta chains originate from one sample sequenced in a study of T cells after yellow fever vaccination. TCRdb processed the 5' RACE reads anew with MiXCR; each CDR3 protein has one entry. The table includes 300,000 to 400,000 distinct CDR3 sequences, around 12% detected once. The source material was CD4+ T cells sorted from PBMCs, sampled 15 days after the yellow fever booster vaccination. The source is a man between 18 and 29 years old who received the YFV17D yellow fever vaccine.

This clonotype has only a few counts. The chain combines TRBV5-1 with TRBJ1-1; unclear D gene. V gave up 4 bases and J gave up 0 bases, with 13 bases separating them. The CDR3 runs 15 residues. Germline lookup yields CDR1 SGHRS and CDR2 YFSETQ. Here the CDR3 DNA reads TGCGCCAGCAGCCCCCAACGGGCCGTGAACACTGAAGCTTTCTTT. The encoded protein is CASSPQRAVNTEAFF.

Ten or more counts support this clonotype. The CDR3 DNA reads TGTGCCAGCAGTCGCCCTAATTCACCCCTCCACTTT. This sequence encodes CASSRPNSPLHF. The chain links TRBV6-5 to TRBJ1-6, with unresolved D. V gave up 5 bases and J gave up 6 bases, with 5 bases separating them. Germline V CDR1 and CDR2: MNHEY, SVGAGI. CDR3 size: 12 residues.

This clonotype occurred many times. The rearrangement links TRBV11-2 to TRBJ1-1, with 8 bases fitting TRBD1. Germline-derived CDR1 and CDR2 are SGHAT and FQNNGV. This CDR3 contains 15 residues. The trim removed 4 bases at V and 5 bases at J, leaving 9 bases unmatched. The CDR3 DNA is TGTGCCAGCAGCTCCCCTCGACAGGGGCAGACTGAAGCTTTCTTT. It is translated as CASSSPRQGQTEAFF.

This clonotype was found a few times. J is TRBJ1-6 and V is TRBV6-1; 10 bases agree with TRBD1. Losses at the gene ends were 6 bases for V and 5 bases for J; bases not matched to a gene: 4. Per the germline V gene, CDR1 is MNHNS and CDR2 is SASEGT. The CDR3 consists of 15 residues. CDR3: CASRRQGANNSPLHF. CDR3 DNA sequence: TGTGCCAGCAGAAGACAGGGGGCTAATAATTCACCCCTCCACTTT.

This clonotype was picked up many times. This chain joins TRBV6-5 and TRBJ2-7; 7 bases map to TRBD1. V was pared by 0 bases and J by 3 bases, with 5 bases of the junction left unmatched. This CDR3 has 15 amino acids. From germline, CDR1 is MNHEY and CDR2 SVGAGI. Written as DNA, the CDR3 is TGTGCCAGCAGTTACTCGAGTAACAGGGGCTACGAGCAGTACTTC. Its translation is CASSYSSNRGYEQYF.

The chain links TRBV5-4 to TRBJ2-5; D is undetermined. There are 14 residues in the CDR3. Germline CDR1 SGHNT, CDR2 YYREEE (reference sequence). Trimming cost V 3 bases and J 4 bases, with 13 bases left between them. The DNA of the CDR3 is TGTGCCAGCAGCTATGGACGGACCGGAGAGACCCAGTACTTC. Protein product: CASSYGRTGETQYF. Complete variable domain (other parts from reference TRBV5-4 and TRBJ2-5): ETGVTQSPTHLIKTRGQQVTLRCSSQSGHNTVSWYQQALGQGPQFIFQYYREEENGRGNFPPRFSGLQFPNYSSELNVNALELDDSALYLCASSYGRTGETQYFGPGTRLLVL.

This clonotype was seen ten or more times. This chain connects TRBV28 to TRBJ2-2; D call uncertain. Germline CDR1 is MDHEN and CDR2 is SYDVKM. The CDR3 covers 12 residues. Trimming pared 8 bases from V and 6 bases from J, leaving 10 bases between. The CDR3 is CASVGLPGELFF. DNA of the CDR3: TGTGCCAGCGTGGGGTTGCCCGGGGAGCTGTTTTTT.

This clonotype was picked up a small number of times. The chain is built from TRBV20-1 and TRBJ2-2; no clear D. Germline V gives CDR1 DFQATT, CDR2 SNEGSKA (reference sequence). The V end lost 0 bases, the J end lost 1 base, and 9 bases lay between the germline ends. The CDR3 has 15 residues. The CDR3: CSARDFRLNTGELFF. In DNA, the CDR3 is TGCAGTGCTAGAGATTTCCGCCTGAACACCGGGGAGCTGTTTTTT.

This clonotype was counted a few times. V and J are TRBV7-9 and TRBJ1-1, with D uncertain. V was pared by 5 bases and J by 4 bases, with 17 bases between. The CDR3 is 15 amino acids. In germline, CDR1 is SEHNR, CDR2 FQNEAQ (reference sequence). The CDR3 DNA reads as TGTGCCAGCAGCAGTACAAAGACCAGCGTCACTGAAGCTTTCTTT. This codes for CASSSTKTSVTEAFF.

The genes are TRBV24-1 and TRBJ1-1; D gene uncertain. V was shortened by 7 bases and J by 3 bases, with 11 bases between the two germline ends. The CDR3 loop spans 13 amino acids. Germline V gives CDR1 KGHDR, CDR2 SFDVKD. The CDR3 loop reads CATRGWSDTEAFF. CDR3 sequence (DNA): TGTGCCACCAGAGGATGGTCGGACACTGAAGCTTTCTTT.

This clonotype has more than one count but fewer than ten. The rearrangement joins TRBV5-1 to TRBJ2-3; the D is unclear. Germline V lookup: CDR1 SGHRS, CDR2 YFSETQ. The CDR3 extends over 16 amino acids. Trimming removed 4 bases at V and 0 bases at J, with 15 bases between. The CDR3 DNA reads as TGCGCCAGCAGCCGTATCGGACGGACCAGCACAGATACGCAGTATTTT. The encoded protein is CASSRIGRTSTDTQYF. The complete variable domain, with remaining parts taken from reference TRBV5-1 and TRBJ2-3, reads KAGVTQTPRYLIKTRGQQVTLSCSPISGHRSVSWYQQTPGQGLQFLFEYFSETQRNKGNFPGRFSGRQFSNSRSEMNVSTLELGDSALYLCASSRIGRTSTDTQYFGPGTRLTVL.

This chain connects TRBV20-1 to TRBJ2-3; 10 positions agree with TRBD2. The germline V gene has CDR1 DFQATT and CDR2 SNEGSKA (reference sequence). The CDR3 is made up of 14 amino acids. V shed 2 bases and J 2 bases; nucleotides not matched to a gene: 1. The CDR3 DNA follows: TGCAGTGCTAGAACTAGCGGGGCCACAGATACGCAGTATTTT. This encodes CSARTSGATDTQYF.

The sample holds a few counts of this clonotype. The rearrangement links TRBV6-1 to TRBJ1-6; no clear D gene. Per germline, CDR1 MNHNS and CDR2 SASEGT. Trimming stripped 1 base from V and 8 bases from J, with 12 bases between. The CDR3 sequence is 15 residues long. In nucleotides, the CDR3 is TGTGCCAGCAGTGAAGTTTTGGCAGCCGATTCACCCCTCCACTTT. This gives the protein CASSEVLAADSPLHF.

A few counts support this clonotype. The V gene is TRBV11-2, the J gene TRBJ2-2, with D unclear. V gave up 0 bases and J gave up 3 bases, with 17 bases separating them. This CDR3 comprises 18 residues. Germline loops: CDR1 SGHAT, CDR2 FQNNGV. The CDR3 protein is CASSLDGRRRPDTGELFF. The CDR3 nucleotides are TGTGCCAGCAGCTTAGATGGCCGACGACGCCCCGACACCGGGGAGCTGTTTTTT.

The table lists this clonotype with many counts. The rearrangement uses TRBV18 and TRBJ1-1, with D possibly being TRBD1 (5 bases). V was cut by 2 bases and J by 1 base, with 8 bases left in between. The germline V gene has CDR1 KGHSH and CDR2 LQKENI. This CDR3 is built from 14 residues. The CDR3 is CASSPRDRNTEAFF. CDR3 coding DNA: TGTGCCAGCTCACCAAGAGACAGGAACACTGAAGCTTTCTTT.

This clonotype was detected a few times. The V and J genes are TRBV24-1 and TRBJ2-3; the D gene is possibly TRBD1 (7 bases). This CDR3 has 16 residues. Germline lookup yields CDR1 KGHDR and CDR2 SFDVKD. V was trimmed by 5 bases and J by 1 base, leaving 15 bases between them. The CDR3: CATSGPEGAGTDTQYF. DNA of the CDR3: TGTGCCACCAGTGGTCCGGAGGGGGCCGGCACAGATACGCAGTATTTT.

There are a few counts of this clonotype. The chain carries TRBV4-3 and TRBJ1-2; D unclear. Germline V gives CDR1 LGHNA, CDR2 YSLEER. V was trimmed by 3 bases and J by 2 bases, leaving 7 bases between them. The CDR3 runs to 13 residues. The CDR3 sequence: CASSHNGNYGYTF. The CDR3 DNA sequence: TGCGCCAGCAGCCATAACGGGAACTATGGCTACACCTTC.

On this clonotype: One junction end does not reproduce the germline sequence, and a read error may be involved. V gene TRBV20-1 combines with J gene TRBJ1-5; no definite D call. Germline CDR1 DFQATT, CDR2 SNEGSKA (reference sequence). The CDR3 has 14 amino acids. CDR3 residues: CSARAGTWHQPQHF. CDR3 nucleotides: TGCAGTGCCAGAGCCGGAACTTGGCATCAGCCCCAGCATTTT.

The V call is TRBV18, the J call TRBJ2-1; D remains unclear. Looked up from germline, CDR1 is KGHSH and CDR2 is LQKENI. The CDR3 covers 12 residues. V was cut by 3 bases and J by 2 bases, with 2 bases left in between. DNA of the CDR3: TGTGCCAGCTCACCTGCCTACAATGAGCAGTTCTTC. This codes for CASSPAYNEQFF.

This chain uses TRBV6-6 with TRBJ2-1, with D uncertain. CDR1 MNHNY and CDR2 SVGAGI come from the germline V gene (reference sequence). The CDR3 contains 13 residues. V lost 2 bases and J lost 7, with 9 bases in between. CDR3 nucleotide sequence: TGTGCCAGCAGTTACGCCGCGGCGAATGAGCAGTTCTTC. Amino acids: CASSYAAANEQFF.

This clonotype was observed many times. The chain combines TRBV12-3 or TRBV12-4 with TRBJ2-5; possibly TRBD1 or TRBD2 for D (5 bases each). The CDR3 is made up of 16 amino acids. V lost 6 bases and J lost 5, with 22 bases in between. CDR3 residues: CASSPTGTVFAETQYF. The CDR3 DNA reads as TGTGCCAGCAGCCCCACCGGGACGGTATTTGCGGAGACCCAGTACTTC.

There are many counts of this clonotype. V usage is TRBV24-1 and J usage is TRBJ2-5; no reliable D call. This CDR3 is 11 amino acids long. V lost 4 bases, J lost 5 bases, and 4 bases lay in between. From germline, CDR1 is KGHDR and CDR2 SFDVKD. CDR3 bases: TGTGCCACCAGTGAGACGGAGACCCAGTACTTC. Translated, it gives CATSETETQYF.

The J gene is TRBJ2-5, the V gene TRBV4-2; no firm D call. There are 14 residues in the CDR3. V lost 3 bases to trimming and J lost 3 bases, with 11 bases between them. Germline lookup yields CDR1 LGHNA and CDR2 YNFKEQ. This CDR3 is CASSHVQGEETQYF. CDR3 DNA sequence: TGTGCCAGCAGCCATGTACAAGGAGAAGAGACCCAGTACTTC.

This clonotype was counted between two and nine times. The rearrangement uses TRBV4-2 and TRBJ2-3; the match to TRBD2 covers 10 bases. V was clipped by 4 bases and J by 1 base; unmatched bases: 11. This CDR3 has 18 amino acids. Germline V gives CDR1 LGHNA, CDR2 YNFKEQ. The CDR3 DNA sequence: TGTGCCAGCAGCCGAGAGTTACTAGCGGGGACCCGCACAGATACGCAGTATTTT. This encodes CASSRELLAGTRTDTQYF.

The gene calls are TRBV28 and TRBJ2-4; no reliable D call. Germline loops: CDR1 MDHEN, CDR2 SYDVKM. The CDR3 spans 17 residues. Trimming shortened V by 5 bases and J by 0 bases, and 17 bases separated the two germline ends. CDR3 in DNA: TGTGCCAGCAGTGTTCGCCGACACATTCTAGCCAAAAACATTCAGTACTTC. Amino acids: CASSVRRHILAKNIQYF.

The chain recombines TRBV9 with TRBJ2-3; D might be TRBD1 or TRBD2, each matching 5 bases. The germline gives CDR1 SGDLS, CDR2 YYNGEE. This CDR3 comprises 15 residues. V lost 0 bases and J 9 bases, leaving 17 bases between the germline ends. The CDR3: CASSVVVSGGDTQYF. CDR3 in DNA: TGTGCCAGCAGCGTAGTTGTTTCTGGGGGTGACACGCAGTATTTT.

This chain uses TRBV7-9 with TRBJ2-5, with D perhaps matching TRBD2 (7 bases). There are 15 residues in the CDR3. The germline V and J ends were trimmed by 5 bases and 5 bases, with 18 bases remaining between them. Germline lookup yields CDR1 SEHNR and CDR2 FQNEAQ (reference sequence). The CDR3 region has the DNA TGTGCCAGCAGCGAGGCGTGGGGGGGCGCGGAGACCCAGTACTTC. Translation: CASSEAWGGAETQYF.

The genes are TRBV2 and TRBJ2-1; the D is unclear. Trimming cost V 2 bases and J 10 bases, with 12 bases left between them. The CDR3 has 13 amino acids. The germline V gene encodes CDR1 SNHLY and CDR2 FYNNEI. CDR3 sequence: CASSELVQTEQFF. As DNA, the CDR3 is TGTGCCAGCAGTGAACTAGTGCAAACAGAGCAGTTCTTC.

V usage is TRBV7-2 and J usage is TRBJ1-1; maybe TRBD1 (5 bases). The CDR3 length is 16 residues. Per germline, CDR1 SGHTA and CDR2 FQGNSA. Trimming removed 5 bases from V and 0 bases from J, with 16 bases in between. Here the CDR3 reads CASSTSRVGMNTEAFF. CDR3 in DNA: TGTGCCAGCAGCACAAGCAGGGTTGGGATGAACACTGAAGCTTTCTTT.

Many counts were recorded for this clonotype. V usage is TRBV18 and J usage is TRBJ1-2; 10 nucleotides agree with TRBD1. This CDR3 has 17 amino acids. Looked up from germline, CDR1 is KGHSH and CDR2 is LQKENI. The V segment lost 2 bases and the J segment 4 bases; nucleotides outside the gene matches: 10. CDR3 amino acids: CASSPTGTGERSYGYTF. The CDR3 DNA reads as TGTGCCAGCTCACCAACCGGGACAGGGGAGAGAAGCTATGGCTACACCTTC. Based on the CDR3 plus reference TRBV18 and TRBJ1-2, the full variable domain is NAGVMQNPRHLVRRRGQEARLRCSPMKGHSHVYWYRQLPEEGLKFMVYLQKENIIDESGMPKERFSAEFPKEGPSILRIQQVVRGDSAAYFCASSPTGTGERSYGYTFGSGTRLTVV.

This clonotype showed up just a few times. This rearrangement joins TRBV1 to TRBJ1-1; TRBD1, as called in the table, went unchecked against the DNA. TRBV1 is a pseudogene segment. The CDR3 has 14 residues. The CDR3 sequence is CTSSQGDRGGEAFF. CDR3 in DNA: TGCACCAGCAGCCAGGGAGACAGGGGTGGTGAAGCTTTCTTT.